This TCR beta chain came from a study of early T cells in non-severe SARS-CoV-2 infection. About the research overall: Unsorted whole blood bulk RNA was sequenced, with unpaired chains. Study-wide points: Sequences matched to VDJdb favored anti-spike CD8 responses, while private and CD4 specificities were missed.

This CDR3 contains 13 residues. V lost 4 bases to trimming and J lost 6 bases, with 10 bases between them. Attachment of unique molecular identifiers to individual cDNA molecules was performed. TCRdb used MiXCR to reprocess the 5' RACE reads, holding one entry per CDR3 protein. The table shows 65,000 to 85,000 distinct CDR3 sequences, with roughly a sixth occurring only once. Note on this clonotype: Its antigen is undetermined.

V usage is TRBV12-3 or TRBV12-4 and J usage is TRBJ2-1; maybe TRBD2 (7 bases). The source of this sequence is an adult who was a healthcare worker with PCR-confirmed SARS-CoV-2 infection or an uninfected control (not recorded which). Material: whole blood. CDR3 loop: CASSWGGGNEQFF. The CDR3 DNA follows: TGTGCCAGCAGTTGGGGAGGGGGCAATGAGCAGTTCTTC.